These T cell receptor beta chains were read from a single sample in a study of shared clonotypes between healthy human individuals. Data came from immunoSEQ multiplex PCR; TCRdb stores just in-frame clones and leaves some out. The table has nearly 2 million clones, roughly 95% seen once; the top ten hold around 1.2%. The sequenced material came from naive CD8+ T cells sorted from blood. The source is a young man in good health. The CDR3 runs from the conserved cysteine through the conserved F or W. A D gene is named only where the DNA matches it firmly. Clone size, where shown, is once, few, many, or a class for clones that have expanded.

TRBV4-3	-	16	-	TRBJ2-7	TGCGCCAGCAGCCAAGATCCGGGGGACGCCTCCTACGAGCAGTACTTC	CASSQDPGDASYEQYF
TRBV6-5	-	13	-	TRBJ1-1	TGTGCCAGCAGTTACCGGGGGGGAGCTGAAGCTTTCTTT	CASSYRGGAEAFF
TRBV29-1	-	13	-	TRBJ2-3	TGCAGCGTTGAGACGGGGTACACAGATACGCAGTATTTT	CSVETGYTDTQYF
TRBV28	-	18	-	TRBJ2-7	TGTGCCAGCAGTTTTAAAACAGGGGACTCGGCATCCGCCTACGAGCAGTACTTC	CASSFKTGDSASAYEQYF
TRBV19	-	15	-	TRBJ2-7	TGTGCCAGTAGTATAGACCTCCGGGGGCGGTACGAGCAGTACTTC	CASSIDLRGRYEQYF
TRBV10-1	-	16	-	TRBJ2-3	TGCGCCAGCAGTGAGTCGCTGTCAGGGTGTACAGATACGCAGTATTTT	CASSESLSGCTDTQYF
TRBV27	once	15	-	TRBJ1-1	TGTGCCAGCAGTTTACTTGGGACGCCGAACACTGAAGCTTTCTTT	CASSLLGTPNTEAFF
TRBV6-5	-	14	-	TRBJ2-7	TGTGCCAGCAGTTCAAGGGTGAGGGGAGAAGTGCAGTACTTC	CASSSRVRGEVQYF
TRBV6-1	once	17	-	TRBJ2-7	TGTGCCAGCAGTGGGGCGTGGGAGGTGATAGTCTCCTACGAGCAGTACTTC	CASSGAWEVIVSYEQYF
TRBV19	-	13	-	TRBJ2-7	TGTGCCAGTAGTCCGGGGGTTGCCTACGAGCAGTACTTC	CASSPGVAYEQYF
TRBV27	-	12	-	TRBJ2-2	TGTGCCAGCAGTTTCATGGCCGGGGAGCTGTTTTTT	CASSFMAGELFF
TRBV29-1	-	16	TRBD1	TRBJ2-7	TGCAGCGTCGCAGGGGGGACAGGGGGCAGGTCGTACGAGCAGTACTTC	CSVAGGTGGRSYEQYF
TRBV13	-	16	TRBD2	TRBJ2-3	TGTGCCAGCAGTCCGACCGGGACTAGCCTCACAGATACGCAGTATTTT	CASSPTGTSLTDTQYF
TRBV6-6	once	15	TRBD1	TRBJ2-1	TGTGCCAGCAGAAATGACAGGGGACCCTACAATGAGCAGTTCTTC	CASRNDRGPYNEQFF
TRBV6-1	-	18	-	TRBJ1-3	TGTGCCAGCAGTGAAGTACCCGTCGCAACCCTCTCTGGAAACACCATATATTTT	CASSEVPVATLSGNTIYF
TRBV13	-	16	TRBD2	TRBJ2-4	TGTGCCAGCAGCTTAGGGCGCGGGGGACCTAAAAACATTCAGTACTTC	CASSLGRGGPKNIQYF
TRBV11-1	-	13	TRBD1	TRBJ1-1	TGTGCCAGCAGCTTCGGGACAGACACTGAAGCTTTCTTT	CASSFGTDTEAFF
TRBV4-1	-	14	-	TRBJ2-7	TGCGCCAGCAGCCAAGTTCCATCAACCTACGAGCAGTACTTC	CASSQVPSTYEQYF
TRBV2	-	11	-	TRBJ2-7	TGTGCCAGCAGGGCCTCCTACGAGCAGTACTTC	CASRASYEQYF
TRBV4-1	-	15	-	TRBJ1-1	TGCGCCAGCAGCCCTCGTCCGGGATTGAACACTGAAGCTTTCTTT	CASSPRPGLNTEAFF
TRBV19	-	14	TRBD1	TRBJ1-1	TGTGCCAGTAGTCCGACCACAGGGGGCACTGAAGCTTTCTTT	CASSPTTGGTEAFF
TRBV15	once	13	-	TRBJ1-1	TGTGCCACCAGCAGAGGCCCCCCGGCAGAAGCTTTCTTT	CATSRGPPAEAFF
TRBV11-2	-	15	-	TRBJ2-7	TGTGCCAGCAGCTTAGGCGGAGGGACCCACTACGAGCAGTACTTC	CASSLGGGTHYEQYF
TRBV6-6	-	15	-	TRBJ1-4	TGTGCCAGCAGCCGGGACCCAACAACTAATGAAAAACTGTTTTTT	CASSRDPTTNEKLFF
TRBV9	-	15	TRBD2	TRBJ2-1	TGTGCCAGCAGCGTAGCGGGAGGGCCTATCTATGAGCAGTTCTTC	CASSVAGGPIYEQFF
TRBV5-6	-	15	TRBD2	TRBJ2-3	TGTGCCAGCAGCTCGGGACTAGCGGGCACAGATACGCAGTATTTT	CASSSGLAGTDTQYF
TRBV13	-	15	TRBD2	TRBJ2-7	TGTGCCAGCAGCATTAGCGGGAGCGGCTCCTACGAGCAGTACTTC	CASSISGSGSYEQYF
TRBV5-6	-	14	-	TRBJ1-1	TGTGCCAGCAGCAGGACGGACATGAACACTGAAGCTTTCTTT	CASSRTDMNTEAFF
TRBV15	-	14	TRBD1	TRBJ1-2	TGTGCCACCAGCAGACCGGGACAGGGAGAAGGCTACACCTTC	CATSRPGQGEGYTF
TRBV4-1	-	17	-	TRBJ1-6	TGCGCCAGCAGCCAACAAATAGGGGGCTCCTATAATTCACCCCTCCACTTT	CASSQQIGGSYNSPLHF
TRBV4-1	-	11	-	TRBJ1-6	TGCGCCAGCAGCCAAGAAGGGGCCCTCCACTTT	CASSQEGALHF
TRBV5-6	-	15	TRBD1	TRBJ2-7	TGTGCCAGCAGCTTTCCCGGGACAGGGGGCTACGAGCAGTACTTC	CASSFPGTGGYEQYF
TRBV13	-	13	TRBD2	TRBJ2-5	TGTGCCAGCAGGGCTAGCGGGTGGAAGACCCAGTACTTC	CASRASGWKTQYF
TRBV4-3	-	14	-	TRBJ2-7	TGCGCCAGCAGCCAAGATCGAGGGACTGCCGAGCAGTACTTC	CASSQDRGTAEQYF
TRBV7-9	-	13	-	TRBJ2-7	TGTGCCAGCAGCCCCAGGACAGTATACGAGCAGTACTTC	CASSPRTVYEQYF
TRBV11-2	-	16	TRBD2	TRBJ2-7	TGTGCCAGCAGCTTATTCCCTAGCGGGTCCCCCAACGAGCAGTACTTC	CASSLFPSGSPNEQYF
TRBV5-8	-	12	-	TRBJ1-1	TGTGCCAGCAGCTTTGGGGGAACTGAAGCTTTCTTT	CASSFGGTEAFF
TRBV27	-	14	TRBD1	TRBJ1-2	TGTGCCAGCAGTTGGGGCAGGGGGGACTATGGCTACACCTTC	CASSWGRGDYGYTF
TRBV6-6	-	16	-	TRBJ2-3	TGTGCCAGCAGTTACTTCCGGGGCGGGACCACAGATACGCAGTATTTT	CASSYFRGGTTDTQYF
TRBV18	-	16	TRBD1	TRBJ2-5	TGTGCCAGCTCACCGCCACCGGGACAGGGACAAGAGACCCAGTACTTC	CASSPPPGQGQETQYF
TRBV10-2	-	17	-	TRBJ1-6	TGCGCCAGCAGTGAGTCGGAGTGGAAGGTGGTGAATTCACCCCTCCACTTT	CASSESEWKVVNSPLHF
TRBV6-5	-	14	-	TRBJ1-2	TGTGCCAGCAGTTACGGGGGCTTGAGTGATGGCTACACCTTC	CASSYGGLSDGYTF
TRBV4-1	-	15	TRBD1	TRBJ1-3	TGCGCCAGCAGCCAAAACACAGGGGTCGGAAACACCATATATTTT	CASSQNTGVGNTIYF
TRBV5-4	-	14	TRBD1	TRBJ2-7	TGTGCCAGCAGCTTCCGGGACAGGGTTGGCGAGCAGTACTTC	CASSFRDRVGEQYF
TRBV9	-	14	-	TRBJ2-1	TGTGCCAGCAGCTACTCCGGGGCGCGTAATGAGCAGTTCTTC	CASSYSGARNEQFF
TRBV4-1	once	13	-	TRBJ2-3	TGCGCCAGCAGCCAAGGAGGGTCAGATACGCAGTATTTT	CASSQGGSDTQYF
TRBV10-3	-	15	-	TRBJ2-5	TGTGCCATCAGTCCGGATAGGAGCATCCAAGAGACCCAGTACTTC	CAISPDRSIQETQYF
TRBV27	-	16	TRBD1	TRBJ1-1	TGTGCCAGCAGTTACTTATCCGGGACAGGGATCACTGAAGCTTTCTTT	CASSYLSGTGITEAFF
TRBV5-1	-	17	-	TRBJ1-1	TGCGCCAGCAGCTTGGCGGTACCGCCTGGCCTAGACACTGAAGCTTTCTTT	CASSLAVPPGLDTEAFF
TRBV11-2	-	16	-	TRBJ2-1	TGTGCCAGCAGCTTAGATATTGGTTGGGAAATCAATGAGCAGTTCTTC	CASSLDIGWEINEQFF
TRBV6-5	-	14	TRBD1	TRBJ2-5	TGTGCCAGCAGTTACCGCGACAGGGGCCAGACCCAGTACTTC	CASSYRDRGQTQYF
TRBV6-6	-	14	-	TRBJ2-7	TGTGCCAGCAGTTACCCCAGCGACTCCTACGAGCAGTACTTC	CASSYPSDSYEQYF
TRBV10-1	-	13	TRBD1	TRBJ1-1	TGCGCCAGCAGCCCCGGACAGGGCACTGAAGCTTTCTTT	CASSPGQGTEAFF